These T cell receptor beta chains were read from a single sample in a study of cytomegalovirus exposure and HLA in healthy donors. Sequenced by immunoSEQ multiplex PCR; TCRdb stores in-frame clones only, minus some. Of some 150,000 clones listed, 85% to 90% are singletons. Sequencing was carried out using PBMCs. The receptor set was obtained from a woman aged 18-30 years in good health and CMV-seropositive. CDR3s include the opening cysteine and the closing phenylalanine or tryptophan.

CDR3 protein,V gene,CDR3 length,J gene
CASTLRGGNGELFF,TRBV6-5,14,TRBJ2-2
CASSFLGVGGTGTEQYF,TRBV7-9,17,TRBJ2-7
CASSYSGTGLTEAFF,TRBV6-5,15,TRBJ1-1
CASSLRGHTQETQYF,TRBV5-1,15,TRBJ2-5
CASSVGSNNEQFF,TRBV9,13,TRBJ2-1
CASSTDSYEQYF,TRBV18,12,TRBJ2-7
CARTSGRESSYEQYF,TRBV27,15,TRBJ2-7
CATTLGRYNEQFF,TRBV2,13,TRBJ2-1
CATSRDRGSYGYTF,TRBV15,14,TRBJ1-2
CATSREGYSGGEKLFF,TRBV15,16,TRBJ1-4
CASKTGGQETQYF,TRBV2,13,TRBJ2-5
CASSPRLAGGGETQYF,TRBV7-2,16,TRBJ2-5
CASSLEWGLTSGGTDTQYF,TRBV7-8,19,TRBJ2-3
CASSPDRTMTAFF,TRBV19,13,TRBJ1-1
CAWSRPSSYEQYF,TRBV30,13,TRBJ2-7
CASSLGSSRADTQYF,TRBV5-4,15,TRBJ2-3
CASSLVGTEETQYF,TRBV5-6,14,TRBJ2-5
CATLKPGGDYGYTF,TRBV15,14,TRBJ1-2
CASSLPLAGIQETQYF,TRBV7-6,16,TRBJ2-5
CATSRPGTGEKLFF,TRBV15,14,TRBJ1-4
CASSVGPGLAGGTYEQYF,TRBV9,18,TRBJ2-7
CASSITGTSSFSYEQYF,TRBV19,17,TRBJ2-7
CASSYPSGSTGELFF,TRBV6-6,15,TRBJ2-2
CASSLDTFSSYEQYF,TRBV5-1,15,TRBJ2-7